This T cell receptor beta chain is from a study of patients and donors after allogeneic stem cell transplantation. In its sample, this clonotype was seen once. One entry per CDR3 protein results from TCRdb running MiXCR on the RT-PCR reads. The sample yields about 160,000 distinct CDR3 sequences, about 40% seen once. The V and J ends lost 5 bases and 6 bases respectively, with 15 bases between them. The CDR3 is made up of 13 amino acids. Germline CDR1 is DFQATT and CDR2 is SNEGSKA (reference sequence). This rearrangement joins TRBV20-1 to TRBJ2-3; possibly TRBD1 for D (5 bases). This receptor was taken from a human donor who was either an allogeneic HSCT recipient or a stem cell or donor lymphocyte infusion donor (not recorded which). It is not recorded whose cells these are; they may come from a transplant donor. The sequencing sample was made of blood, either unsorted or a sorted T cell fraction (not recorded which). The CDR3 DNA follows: TGCAGTGCTGGGGTTGGGGCCGCTGATACGCAGTATTTT. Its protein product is CSAGVGAADTQYF.